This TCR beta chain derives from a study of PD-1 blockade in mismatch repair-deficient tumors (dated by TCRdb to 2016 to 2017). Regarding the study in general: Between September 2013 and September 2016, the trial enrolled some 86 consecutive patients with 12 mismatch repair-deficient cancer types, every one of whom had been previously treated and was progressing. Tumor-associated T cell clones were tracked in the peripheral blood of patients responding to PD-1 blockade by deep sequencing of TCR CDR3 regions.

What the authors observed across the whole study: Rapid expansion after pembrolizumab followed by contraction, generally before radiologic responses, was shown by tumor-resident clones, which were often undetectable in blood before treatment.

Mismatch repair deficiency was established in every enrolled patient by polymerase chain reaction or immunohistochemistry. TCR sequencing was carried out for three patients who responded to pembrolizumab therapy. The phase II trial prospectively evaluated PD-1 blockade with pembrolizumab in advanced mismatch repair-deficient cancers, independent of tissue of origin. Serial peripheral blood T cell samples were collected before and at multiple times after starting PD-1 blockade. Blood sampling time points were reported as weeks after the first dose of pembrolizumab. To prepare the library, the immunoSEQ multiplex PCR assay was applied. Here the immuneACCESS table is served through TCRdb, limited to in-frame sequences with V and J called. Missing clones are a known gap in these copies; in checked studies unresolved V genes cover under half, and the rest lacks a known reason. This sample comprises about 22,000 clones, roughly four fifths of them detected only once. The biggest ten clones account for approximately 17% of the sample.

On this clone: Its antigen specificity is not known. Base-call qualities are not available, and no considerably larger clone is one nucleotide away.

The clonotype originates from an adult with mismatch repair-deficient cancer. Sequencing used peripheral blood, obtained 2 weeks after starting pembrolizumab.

CDR3 loop: CASSYDRYSYEQYF. In nucleotides, the sequence is TGTGCCAGCAGTTATGACAGGTACTCCTACGAGCAGTACTTC. This chain is built from TRBV27 and TRBJ2-7, and TRBD1 may be the D gene, going by 6 matching bases. The CDR3 covers 14 residues, taking in both the cysteine and the phenylalanine. The retained sequence is limited to the CDR3, 42 bases, with the frame set at the first base. CDR1 and CDR2 are read off the germline V gene (reference sequence) as MNHEY and SMNVEV. Trimming at the junction amounts to 4 bases on V and 0 bases on J, and the germline ends lie 10 bases apart.